This TCR beta chain was sequenced in a study of blood T cell repertoires in COVID-19. Across the study: From the United States, Italy and Spain came samples of acute and convalescent COVID-19. T cells, B-cell-depleted T cells, or PBMCs provided the cDNA or gDNA that served as material.

V was shortened by 2 bases and J by 10 bases, with 9 bases between the two germline ends. CDR3 size: 12 residues. Per germline, CDR1 SGHTA and CDR2 FQGNSA. Only in-frame clones appear in the TCRdb table, and some are missing; sequencing was by immunoSEQ multiplex PCR. The table includes about 310,000 clones, more than 75% detected once. J is TRBJ2-1 and V is TRBV7-2, with a possible D match to TRBD2 (5 bases). The specimen was peripheral blood. The sequence was obtained from a man aged 50 or older with active or convalescent COVID-19. The CDR3 spells CASSLFVAEQFF. In DNA form, the CDR3 reads TGTGCCAGCAGCTTATTCGTAGCGGAGCAGTTCTTC.